The 27 T cell receptor beta chains presented below share a single source sample, sequenced in a study of blood T cell repertoires in COVID-19. Measured with immunoSEQ multiplex PCR; TCRdb has only the in-frame clones, and not every one. The table has 50,000 or so clones, approximately 90% seen once. Sequences were obtained from peripheral blood. All receptors derive from a human donor in a cohort sampled during active COVID-19.

This chain joins TRBV6-5 and TRBJ2-1; TRBD1 is a possible D gene (5 bases). V was shortened by 6 bases and J by 0 bases, with 12 bases between the two germline ends. CDR1 and CDR2 (germline): MNHEY, SVGAGI. CDR3 length equals 15 residues. As DNA, the CDR3 is TGTGCCAGCAGGCGACAGACGACCTCCTACAATGAGCAGTTCTTC. Its protein is CASRRQTTSYNEQFF.

This rearrangement joins TRBV4-1 to TRBJ2-4, with TRBD1 identical over 9 bases. The V and J ends lost 4 bases and 6 bases, in that order; junction bases with no gene match: 28. The CDR3 is 22 amino acids. Per the germline V gene, CDR1 is MGHRA and CDR2 is YSYEKL. For the CDR3, the DNA is TGCGCCAGCAGCCTTATGAGAGGGATGGGGGACAGGGTGGGGAGAGGCCTAAACATTCAGTACTTC. Translated: CASSLMRGMGDRVGRGLNIQYF.

The V call is TRBV27, the J call TRBJ2-2; TRBD1 aligns across 9 bases. From germline, CDR1 is MNHEY and CDR2 SMNVEV (reference sequence). The CDR3 loop spans 15 amino acids. V trimming: 8 bases; J trimming: 0 bases; junction bases outside the gene matches: 4. Written as DNA, the CDR3 is TGTGCCAGCGGCCGACAGGGGGCGAACACCGGGGAGCTGTTTTTT. Amino acids: CASGRQGANTGELFF.

This clone came up once. The chain joins TRBV9 to TRBJ2-3; D unclear. Trimming stripped 4 bases from V and 1 base from J, with 13 bases between. This CDR3 has 15 amino acids. The V gene's germline CDR1 is SGDLS and CDR2 YYNGEE. The CDR3: CASSSQLPGTDTQYF. The CDR3 nucleotides read TGTGCCAGCAGCTCACAGCTGCCCGGCACAGATACGCAGTATTTT.

This clone was detected only a few times. The V gene is TRBV7-9, the J gene TRBJ2-7, with TRBD2 identical over 8 bases. The germline gives CDR1 SEHNR, CDR2 FQNEAQ (reference sequence). The ends lost 4 bases at V and 2 bases at J; junction bases unmatched: 7. The CDR3 has 15 amino acids. The CDR3: CASSSGLGVTYEQYF. The DNA for the CDR3 is TGTGCCAGCAGCTCGGGACTAGGAGTAACCTACGAGCAGTACTTC.

This clone was detected a few times. This chain uses TRBV11-2 with TRBJ2-3; weak D call: TRBD2 (5 bases). The CDR3 contains 12 residues. Germline lookup yields CDR1 SGHAT and CDR2 FQNNGV. V lost 7 bases to trimming and J lost 6 bases, with 11 bases between them. This CDR3 reads CASNMRGDTQYF. In DNA, the CDR3 is TGTGCCAGCAACATGAGAGGGGATACGCAGTATTTT.

V gene TRBV5-1 combines with J gene TRBJ1-4; D may be TRBD1 (5 bases). With 4 bases removed from V and 1 base from J, the gap between germline ends came to 11 bases. Per the germline V gene, CDR1 is SGHRS and CDR2 is YFSETQ. This CDR3 comprises 15 residues. CDR3 nucleotides: TGCGCCAGCAGCCCGGGGGGACGAACTAATGAAAAACTGTTTTTT. As protein: CASSPGGRTNEKLFF.

The chain combines TRBV6-2 or TRBV6-3 with TRBJ1-5; D gene ambiguous. Between the trimmed V and J ends, which lost 5 bases and 4 bases, there was a span of 12 bases. CDR1 and CDR2 from the germline V gene are MNHEY and SVGEGT. CDR3 length: 14 amino acids. CDR3 in DNA: TGTGCCAGCAGTAGAAGAGGGAAAAATCAGCCCCAGCATTTT. It yields the protein CASSRRGKNQPQHF.

The rearrangement links TRBV19 to TRBJ2-5, with D maybe TRBD1 (5 bases). The CDR3 has 15 amino acids. Germline V gene lookup returns CDR1 LNHDA and CDR2 SQIVND (reference sequence). Trimming cost V 6 bases and J 1 base, with 15 bases left between them. The DNA for the CDR3 is TGTGCCAGTAGACGGGCGACAGCGATCCAAGAGACCCAGTACTTC. Its translation: CASRRATAIQETQYF.

J is TRBJ1-4 and V is TRBV5-1; maybe TRBD1 (5 bases). CDR1 is SGHRS, CDR2 YFSETQ, per germline. The CDR3 has 13 residues. The V gene lost 0 bases and the J gene lost 11 bases, with 11 bases spanning the gap. In DNA, the CDR3 is TGCGCCAGCAGCTTGGCAGGGTTTCAGAAACTGTTTTTT. Its protein product is CASSLAGFQKLFF. The complete variable domain, with remaining parts taken from reference TRBV5-1 and TRBJ1-4, reads KAGVTQTPRYLIKTRGQQVTLSCSPISGHRSVSWYQQTPGQGLQFLFEYFSETQRNKGNFPGRFSGRQFSNSRSEMNVSTLELGDSALYLCASSLAGFQKLFFGSGTQLSVL.

CDR3 protein: CASSNFPPWQGAFWCYGYTF. For the CDR3, the DNA is TGTGCCAGCAGCAATTTCCCTCCGTGGCAGGGGGCTTTTTGGTGCTATGGCTACACCTTC. This chain links TRBV21-1 with TRBJ1-2; the table names TRBD1, a call not compared with the DNA. TRBV21-1 is an annotated pseudogene. The CDR3 length is 20 residues.

This rearrangement joins TRBV2 to TRBJ2-1, with TRBD2 matching over 11 bases. The germline V gene encodes CDR1 SNHLY and CDR2 FYNNEI. This CDR3 region has 16 residues. V gave up 9 bases and J gave up 3 bases; unmatched junction bases: 10. CDR3 DNA: TGTGCCAGTGACCCCGAGACTAGCGGGAACTACAATGAGCAGTTCTTC. Translation: CASDPETSGNYNEQFF.

The chain links TRBV24-1 to TRBJ1-5, with 9 bases matching TRBD1. J lost 1 base, V lost 3 bases, and 6 bases had no gene match. The CDR3 sequence is 17 residues long. Germline V lookup: CDR1 KGHDR, CDR2 SFDVKD. CDR3 sequence reads: CATSDETGGRSNQPQHF. The CDR3 DNA reads as TGTGCCACCAGTGATGAAACAGGGGGCCGAAGCAATCAGCCCCAGCATTTT.

V usage is TRBV29-1 and J usage is TRBJ1-4, with TRBD1 matching over 8 bases. CDR1 is SQVTM and CDR2 is ANQGSEA in the germline V gene. Unmatched junction bases numbered 4, after V lost 7 bases and J lost 3 bases. The CDR3 is 13 amino acids. The CDR3 sequence is CSAQGAANEKLFF. The CDR3 DNA sequence: TGCAGCGCTCAGGGGGCGGCTAATGAAAAACTGTTTTTT.

The chain links TRBV19 to TRBJ1-2, with 9 bases identical to TRBD1. There are 15 residues in the CDR3. Per the germline V gene, CDR1 is LNHDA and CDR2 is SQIVND (reference sequence). The V segment lost 5 bases and the J segment 2 bases; nucleotides outside the gene matches: 6. Written as DNA, the CDR3 is TGTGCCAGTAGTCCCGGGACAGGGAGAAACTATGGCTACACCTTC. Its protein product is CASSPGTGRNYGYTF.

The rearrangement links TRBV28 to TRBJ2-7; 8 bases line up with TRBD1. With 2 bases clipped from V and 3 bases from J, the junction kept 6 bases outside the gene matches. The CDR3 runs to 15 residues. Germline values: CDR1 MDHEN, CDR2 SYDVKM. The CDR3 protein is CASSLPPTGDYEQYF. In DNA form, the CDR3 reads TGTGCCAGCAGTTTACCTCCGACAGGGGACTACGAGCAGTACTTC.

The genes are TRBV11-2 and TRBJ2-5; TRBD2 aligns across 10 bases. Germline CDR1 and CDR2: SGHAT and FQNNGV. V lost 5 bases and J lost 4; bases outside the gene matches: 13. This CDR3 region has 17 residues. This CDR3 reads CASSLMSGGAWGETQYF. The CDR3 DNA follows: TGTGCCAGCAGCCTGATGAGCGGGGGGGCCTGGGGAGAGACCCAGTACTTC.

V and J are TRBV15 and TRBJ1-5; tentative D call: TRBD1 (5 bases). The CDR3 has 15 residues. Germline V CDR1 and CDR2: LNHNV, YYDKDF (reference sequence). Trimming shortened V by 6 bases and J by 4 bases, and 16 bases separated the two germline ends. The CDR3 is CATRTGGAKNQPQHF. Here the CDR3 DNA reads TGTGCCACCAGAACGGGCGGGGCTAAAAATCAGCCCCAGCATTTT.

The V call is TRBV5-1, the J call TRBJ2-3, with a possible D match to TRBD2 (6 bases). This CDR3 has 16 residues. V dropped 0 bases and J dropped 3 bases, with 14 bases sitting between them. Germline V gene lookup returns CDR1 SGHRS and CDR2 YFSETQ. For the CDR3, the DNA is TGCGCCAGCAGCTTGGCCGGAGGGTTTAGGACAGATACGCAGTATTTT. Its translation is CASSLAGGFRTDTQYF. Looking up the rest from reference TRBV5-1 and TRBJ2-3 gives the full variable domain: KAGVTQTPRYLIKTRGQQVTLSCSPISGHRSVSWYQQTPGQGLQFLFEYFSETQRNKGNFPGRFSGRQFSNSRSEMNVSTLELGDSALYLCASSLAGGFRTDTQYFGPGTRLTVL.

This chain uses TRBV28 with TRBJ1-6, with D hard to call. The V and J ends lost 3 bases and 7 bases respectively, with 7 bases between them. This CDR3 contains 13 residues. Germline V gene sequence: CDR1 MDHEN, CDR2 SYDVKM. CDR3 residues: CASSFRGNSPLHF. The CDR3 DNA follows: TGTGCCAGCAGTTTCCGAGGGAATTCACCCCTCCACTTT.

V usage is TRBV30 and J usage is TRBJ1-2; D is possibly TRBD1 (5 bases). Germline V gene lookup returns CDR1 GTSNPN and CDR2 SVGIG (reference sequence). Trimming left V 4 bases short and J 4 bases short, with 13 bases between. The CDR3 consists of 13 residues. CDR3 coding DNA: TGTGCCTGGAATAAACGGGACTTCTATGGCTACACCTTC. Translating gives CAWNKRDFYGYTF.

The chain has TRBV7-9 and TRBJ2-1, with 10 bases that match TRBD2. Germline V gives CDR1 SEHNR, CDR2 FQNEAQ (reference sequence). V was clipped by 6 bases and J by 2 bases; unmatched bases: 7. The CDR3 sequence is 16 residues long. The CDR3, as DNA: TGTGCCAGCAGACACTCAGCGGGAGGGACCTACAATGAGCAGTTCTTC. This codes for CASRHSAGGTYNEQFF.

This chain joins TRBV1 and TRBJ2-5; the D call TRBD2 from the table was never checked on the DNA. TRBV1 is flagged as a pseudogene. The CDR3 loop spans 18 amino acids. Here the CDR3 reads CTSRVMGDTPFHTETQYF. The CDR3 coding sequence is TGCACCAGCAGGGTGATGGGAGATACCCCCTTCCATACCGAGACCCAGTACTTC.

This clone has a single count. The CDR3 DNA sequence: TGTGCCAGCAGCCGCGGACTGCCGAGGGATCAGCCCCAGCATTTT. It encodes CASSRGLPRDQPQHF. The V gene is TRBV7-8, the J gene TRBJ1-5; no firm D call. V shed 5 bases and J shed 5 bases, with 16 bases lying between them. CDR1 and CDR2 from the germline V gene are SGHVS and FQNEAQ. CDR3 size: 15 residues.

This clone appeared a single time. V and J are TRBV6-5 and TRBJ2-5; 8 nucleotides agree with TRBD2. Losses at the gene ends were 6 bases for V and 1 base for J; bases not matched to a gene: 7. This CDR3 region has 15 residues. Germline V gene lookup returns CDR1 MNHEY and CDR2 SVGAGI. The CDR3 sequence: CASRRRRGGQETQYF. The DNA of the CDR3 is TGTGCCAGCAGACGTCGCCGGGGGGGCCAAGAGACCCAGTACTTC.

This rearrangement joins TRBV7-2 to TRBJ2-1; 9 nucleotides agree with TRBD1. The ends lost 2 bases at V and 5 bases at J; junction bases unmatched: 1. CDR1 is SGHTA, CDR2 FQGNSA, per germline. The CDR3 contains 14 residues. CDR3 sequence reads: CASSLRTGDNEQFF. The CDR3 nucleotides read TGTGCCAGCAGCTTAAGGACAGGGGACAATGAGCAGTTCTTC.

The J gene is TRBJ2-7, the V gene TRBV11-2; a weak D match, TRBD2 (6 bases). This CDR3 is 15 amino acids long. The V end lost 5 bases, the J end lost 5 bases, and 19 bases lay between the germline ends. Germline V gene lookup returns CDR1 SGHAT and CDR2 FQNNGV. The CDR3 sequence: CASSIGSGGSNEQYF. In nucleotides, the CDR3 is TGTGCCAGCAGCATAGGGAGTGGAGGGAGTAACGAGCAGTACTTC.